These 16 T cell receptor beta chains were sequenced from one sample in a study of T-cell reconstitution after alpha-beta-depleted transplantation in children. Researchers prepared the TCRbeta library using unique molecular identifiers, the study reports. TCRdb called the PCR reads again in MiXCR, with one record for every CDR3 protein. The sample shows 7,000 or so distinct CDR3 sequences, roughly 4.8% of them seen only once. The sequences come from PBMCs, mostly from graft donor cells, collected 180 days after TCRalphabeta/CD19-depleted stem cell transplant. The source of these receptors is a child less than two years old who had a stem cell transplant for acute myeloid leukemia, so the T cells may come from the graft donor.

This clonotype was detected many times. The genes are TRBV5-1 and TRBJ2-1, with 7 bases aligning to TRBD1. The CDR3 has 15 amino acids. Germline assignment: CDR1 SGHRS and CDR2 YFSETQ. The V segment lost 6 bases and the J segment 4 bases; nucleotides outside the gene matches: 10. The CDR3 reads CASNDLGQKYNEQFF. In nucleotides, the CDR3 is TGCGCCAGCAATGACTTGGGACAGAAGTACAATGAGCAGTTCTTC. Together with reference TRBV5-1 and TRBJ2-1, the CDR3 gives the full variable domain: KAGVTQTPRYLIKTRGQQVTLSCSPISGHRSVSWYQQTPGQGLQFLFEYFSETQRNKGNFPGRFSGRQFSNSRSEMNVSTLELGDSALYLCASNDLGQKYNEQFFGPGTRLTVL.

This clonotype was found many times. This chain uses TRBV28 with TRBJ2-1, with no clear D. This CDR3 contains 15 residues. CDR1 MDHEN and CDR2 SYDVKM come from the germline V gene. V lost 6 bases and J 7 bases, leaving 19 bases between the germline ends. The CDR3 DNA sequence: TGTGCCAGCAGCGAACCCGACTTAGCTAGGAATGAGCAGTTCTTC. Protein: CASSEPDLARNEQFF.

This clonotype was counted many times. The V gene is TRBV12-3 or TRBV12-4, the J gene TRBJ2-7; 8 positions agree with TRBD2. The CDR3 consists of 14 residues. Trimming removed 3 bases from V and 7 bases from J; junction bases left unmatched: 8. The CDR3 reads CASSLSGSWEEQYF. The CDR3 DNA sequence: TGTGCCAGCAGTTTGAGCGGGAGTTGGGAAGAGCAGTACTTC.

This clonotype was found many times. The chain employs TRBV28 and TRBJ2-5; the D gene could be TRBD1 or TRBD2 (5 bases each). The CDR3 is 13 residues long. Trimming shortened V by 3 bases and J by 5 bases, and 10 bases separated the two germline ends. Looked up from germline, CDR1 is MDHEN and CDR2 is SYDVKM. This CDR3 is CASSFEGTETQYF. In nucleotides, the CDR3 is TGTGCCAGCAGTTTTGAGGGGACGGAGACCCAGTACTTC.

This clonotype was seen repeatedly, ten times or more. The chain joins TRBV7-9 to TRBJ2-5; weak D call: TRBD2 (5 bases). Trimming pared 5 bases from V and 1 base from J, leaving 14 bases between. The germline gives CDR1 SEHNR, CDR2 FQNEAQ (reference sequence). CDR3 length equals 15 residues. CDR3 loop: CASSPRERPQETQYF. Written as DNA, the CDR3 is TGTGCCAGCAGCCCCCGAGAGCGGCCCCAAGAGACCCAGTACTTC.

This rearrangement joins TRBV20-1 to TRBJ1-4, with D tentatively TRBD1 (5 bases). CDR1 and CDR2 from the germline V gene are DFQATT and SNEGSKA (reference sequence). This CDR3 contains 15 residues. The CDR3 loop is CSWGQAPGVGEKLFF. The CDR3 region has the DNA TGCAGCTGGGGCCAGGCTCCGGGTGTGGGTGAAAAACTGTTTTTT.

There are many counts of this clonotype. This sequence joins TRBV6-6 and TRBJ1-2; D unresolved. The CDR3 length is 11 residues. From germline, CDR1 is MNHNY and CDR2 SVGAGI (reference sequence). Trimming removed 2 bases at V and 8 bases at J, with 6 bases between. The CDR3, as DNA: TGTGCCAGCAGTTACGAAGGGGGCTACACCTTC. Translating gives CASSYEGGYTF.

This clonotype is labeled large. This chain links TRBV7-2 with TRBJ2-7; D is uncertain. Looked up from germline, CDR1 is SGHTA and CDR2 is FQGNSA. V was trimmed by 1 base and J by 0 bases, leaving 7 bases between them. The CDR3 is made up of 14 amino acids. The CDR3 sequence is CASSLGLNSYEQYF. The CDR3 nucleotides read TGTGCCAGCAGCTTAGGGCTCAACTCCTACGAGCAGTACTTC. Using reference TRBV7-2 and TRBJ2-7 for the parts outside the CDR3, the full variable domain is GAGVSQSPSNKVTEKGKDVELRCDPISGHTALYWYRQSLGQGLEFLIYFQGNSAPDKSGLPSDRFSAERTGGSVSTLTIQRTQQEDSAVYLCASSLGLNSYEQYFGPGTRLTVT.

This clonotype was detected many times. The chain links TRBV5-1 to TRBJ1-1; D may be TRBD1 (5 bases). Deletions cut 3 bases from V and 1 base from J, with 13 bases between. Germline V gene sequence: CDR1 SGHRS, CDR2 YFSETQ. The CDR3 has 15 residues. The CDR3 DNA follows: TGCGCCAGCAGCTCCTTGGGGGAGGGGAACACTGAAGCTTTCTTT. As protein: CASSSLGEGNTEAFF.

This clonotype was picked up many times. The rearrangement links TRBV5-1 to TRBJ1-1; D perhaps matches TRBD1 (6 bases). This CDR3 spans 17 amino acids. Per the germline V gene, CDR1 is SGHRS and CDR2 is YFSETQ. Deletions cut 4 bases from V and 1 base from J, with 20 bases between. The CDR3 loop reads CASSPQVRGARNTEAFF. The CDR3 bases are TGCGCCAGCAGCCCTCAAGTACGGGGGGCGAGGAACACTGAAGCTTTCTTT. The full variable domain, with the rest looked up from reference TRBV5-1 and TRBJ1-1, is KAGVTQTPRYLIKTRGQQVTLSCSPISGHRSVSWYQQTPGQGLQFLFEYFSETQRNKGNFPGRFSGRQFSNSRSEMNVSTLELGDSALYLCASSPQVRGARNTEAFFGQGTRLTVV.

This clonotype was picked up many times. This chain connects TRBV7-9 to TRBJ2-5; 7 nucleotides agree with TRBD1. This CDR3 is built from 14 residues. CDR1 and CDR2 (germline): SEHNR, FQNEAQ (reference sequence). The ends lost 5 bases at V and 3 bases at J; junction bases unmatched: 6. In DNA form, the CDR3 reads TGTGCCAGCAGCACATGGACAGGTGAAGAGACCCAGTACTTC. This encodes CASSTWTGEETQYF.

This clonotype occurred many times. This chain uses TRBV9 with TRBJ2-1; 12 nucleotides line up with TRBD2. Germline V gives CDR1 SGDLS, CDR2 YYNGEE. V dropped 0 bases and J dropped 6; count of bases not matched to a gene: 7. The CDR3 runs 17 residues. The CDR3 region is CASSVAPTSGRFNEQFF. The CDR3 nucleotides read TGTGCCAGCAGCGTAGCCCCGACTAGCGGGAGATTCAATGAGCAGTTCTTC.

This clonotype was detected ten times or more. The V gene is TRBV10-3, the J gene TRBJ1-2; D is possibly TRBD1 (6 bases). Germline V CDR1 and CDR2: ENHRY, SYGVKD. The V and J ends lost 9 bases and 0 bases respectively, with 11 bases between them. This CDR3 comprises 13 residues. The CDR3 DNA reads as TGTGCCATTCAGGACAGCCCTAACTATGGCTACACCTTC. Translated, it gives CAIQDSPNYGYTF.

This clonotype has ten or more counts. The chain uses TRBV7-6 and TRBJ1-5; 11 nucleotides line up with TRBD1. CDR1 is SGHVS, CDR2 FNYEAQ, per germline. This CDR3 has 16 amino acids. J lost 4 bases, V lost 5 bases, and 7 bases had no gene match. CDR3 region: CASSEGQGVGNQPQHF. The CDR3 coding sequence is TGTGCCAGCAGCGAGGGACAGGGGGTAGGTAATCAGCCCCAGCATTTT.

This clonotype was counted ten times or more. V and J are TRBV19 and TRBJ2-5; D not resolved. This CDR3 spans 12 amino acids. V was pared by 1 base and J by 4 bases, with 4 bases between. Germline loops: CDR1 LNHDA, CDR2 SQIVND (reference sequence). Written as DNA, the CDR3 is TGTGCCAGTAGTATAGGGGGAGAGACCCAGTACTTC. The encoded protein is CASSIGGETQYF.

This clonotype appeared many times. The chain uses TRBV6-5 and TRBJ2-4; D is unresolved. V was shortened by 3 bases and J by 3 bases, with 6 bases between the two germline ends. This CDR3 spans 13 amino acids. Germline CDR1 is MNHEY and CDR2 is SVGAGI. The CDR3 DNA is TGTGCCAGCAGTTATCTCGGCAAAAACATTCAGTACTTC. This codes for CASSYLGKNIQYF.